Listed below are T cell receptor beta chains from one sample, sequenced in a study of T cells in narcolepsy. Measured with immunoSEQ multiplex PCR; TCRdb has only the in-frame clones, and not every one. This table holds some 16,000 clones, 55% to 75% found once. The sample taken for sequencing was CD45RA- memory CD8+ T cells from PBMCs. The receptors here all came from a human donor with narcolepsy. The CDR3 runs from the conserved cysteine through the conserved F or W. The order of the fields is clone size, J gene, V gene, D gene, CDR3 protein, CDR3 DNA. D genes are given only for firm matches. For some rows the clone size is stated as once, few or many, or as a class when expanded; others skip it.

NA TRBJ2-1 TRBV27 NA CASSFGGYNEQFF TGTGCCAGCAGTTTTGGGGGTTACAATGAGCAGTTCTTC
NA TRBJ1-1 TRBV7-9 NA CASSSQRGYGTEAFF TGTGCCAGCAGCTCCCAGAGGGGATACGGGACTGAAGCTTTCTTT
NA TRBJ2-5 TRBV11-2 TRBD2 CASSSSGLAGDETQYF TGTGCCAGCAGCTCCTCGGGACTAGCGGGAGACGAGACCCAGTACTTC
NA TRBJ2-1 TRBV5-1 NA CASSSTTSSYNEQFF TGCGCCAGCAGCAGCACTACAAGCTCCTACAATGAGCAGTTCTTC
NA TRBJ1-6 TRBV5-6 TRBD1 CASSPDRGGLSSYNSPLHF TGTGCCAGCAGCCCGGACAGGGGGGGACTGAGCTCCTATAATTCACCCCTCCACTTT
few TRBJ1-2 TRBV7-9 NA CASSIGDGYTF TGTGCCAGCAGCATAGGGGATGGCTACACCTTC
NA TRBJ2-1 TRBV2 TRBD2 CASSDGLATNEQFF TGTGCCAGCAGTGATGGACTAGCGACGAATGAGCAGTTCTTC
once TRBJ2-1 TRBV15 NA CATSKVGYNEQFF TGTGCCACCAGCAAGGTGGGCTACAATGAGCAGTTCTTC
NA TRBJ2-4 TRBV7-9 NA CASSPREGLAKNIQYF TGTGCCAGCAGCCCCCGTGAGGGGTTAGCCAAAAACATTCAGTACTTC
NA TRBJ2-5 TRBV7-8 TRBD2 CVSSLVAGQETQYF TGTGTCAGCAGCTTAGTAGCGGGGCAGGAGACCCAGTACTTC
NA TRBJ1-1 TRBV5-1 NA CASSAAYTEAFF TGCGCCAGCAGCGCGGCTTACACTGAAGCTTTCTTT
few TRBJ1-2 TRBV23-1 NA CASSRIPPTIYGYTF TGCGCCAGCAGTCGTATCCCCCCGACGATCTATGGCTACACCTTC
NA TRBJ1-5 TRBV5-6 TRBD1 CASSLGQGPFLEPQHF TGTGCCAGCAGCTTGGGACAGGGGCCTTTCTTAGAGCCCCAGCATTTT
NA TRBJ1-2 TRBV6-5 NA CASSTPRARNYGYTF TGTGCCAGCAGTACCCCGAGGGCGCGGAACTATGGCTACACCTTC
few TRBJ2-7 TRBV4-3 NA CASSQDLRSSYEQYF TGCGCCAGCAGCCAAGACCTCAGGAGCTCCTACGAGCAGTACTTC
NA TRBJ1-4 TRBV7-8 TRBD1 CASSPGTGTFPNEKLFF TGTGCCAGCAGCCCGGGGACAGGCACCTTCCCTAATGAAAAACTGTTTTTT
large TRBJ1-1 TRBV4-1 NA CASSQVRGKTEAFF TGCGCCAGCAGCCAAGTACGAGGGAAAACTGAAGCTTTCTTT
NA TRBJ1-1 TRBV7-8 NA CASSLFRVEAFF TGTGCCAGCAGCTTATTTCGTGTTGAAGCTTTCTTT
NA TRBJ2-4 TRBV2 TRBD2 CASSSGRVQYF TGTGCCAGCAGTTCAGGGAGGGTGCAGTACTTC
NA TRBJ1-5 TRBV27 TRBD1 CASSRQGARDQPQHF TGTGCCAGCAGTCGACAGGGGGCGCGTGATCAGCCCCAGCATTTT
NA TRBJ1-1 TRBV27 NA CASSSRGIAEAFF TGTGCCAGCAGTTCTAGAGGGATCGCTGAAGCTTTCTTT
NA TRBJ2-7 TRBV7-9 TRBD1 CASSLGPTGTGNEQYF TGTGCCAGCAGCTTAGGCCCCACCGGGACAGGGAACGAGCAGTACTTC
NA TRBJ2-1 TRBV6-5 NA CASSYHLGNEQFF TGTGCCAGCAGTTACCACCTAGGCAATGAGCAGTTCTTC
few TRBJ2-1 TRBV11-2 TRBD2 CASSHTSGGYNEQFF TGTGCCAGCAGCCATACTAGCGGGGGATACAATGAGCAGTTCTTC
NA TRBJ1-4 TRBV5-1 TRBD1 CASSLTGGAGDNEKLFF TGCGCCAGCAGCTTGACAGGGGGCGCAGGTGATAATGAAAAACTGTTTTTT
few TRBJ2-1 TRBV6-5 TRBD1 CASSRQGAYEQFF TGTGCCAGCAGTAGACAGGGGGCCTATGAGCAGTTCTTC
medium-sized TRBJ2-7 TRBV11-2 NA CASSLQTSYEQYF TGTGCCAGCAGCTTACAGACTAGCTACGAGCAGTACTTC
NA TRBJ1-1 TRBV10-1 NA CASSPSNRENTEAFF TGCGCCAGCAGCCCCTCGAATCGGGAGAACACTGAAGCTTTCTTT
NA TRBJ1-1 TRBV5-6 NA CASSWAGMNTEAFF TGTGCCAGCAGCTGGGCCGGGATGAACACTGAAGCTTTCTTT
NA TRBJ2-2 TRBV5-5 TRBD2 CASSLAPTSSGRVSGELFF TGTGCCAGCAGCTTGGCCCCTACTTCGAGCGGGAGGGTCAGCGGGGAGCTGTTTTTT
NA TRBJ2-7 TRBV5-6 TRBD2 CASSGTGRSREYF TGTGCCAGCAGCGGTACCGGGAGGTCAAGGGAGTACTTC
NA TRBJ2-5 TRBV9 TRBD2 CASSVGGGLAKETQYF TGTGCCAGCAGCGTAGGTGGGGGACTAGCGAAAGAGACCCAGTACTTC
NA TRBJ2-4 TRBV29-1 NA CSVTSPAGGAKNIQYF TGCAGCGTTACCAGTCCCGCCGGCGGGGCCAAAAACATTCAGTACTTC
few TRBJ2-1 TRBV15 TRBD2 CATSRDPGLAGDEQFF TGTGCCACCAGCAGAGATCCCGGACTAGCGGGAGACGAGCAGTTCTTC
NA TRBJ2-7 TRBV7-8 NA CASSLAVYEQYF TGTGCCAGCAGCTTAGCAGTCTACGAGCAGTACTTC
NA TRBJ2-7 TRBV25-1 NA CASSEYDDGYEQYF TGTGCCAGCAGTGAATACGATGACGGCTACGAGCAGTACTTC
NA TRBJ2-2 TRBV2 NA CASSDYRGDTGELFF TGTGCCAGCAGTGATTATAGAGGGGACACCGGGGAGCTGTTTTTT
NA TRBJ2-3 TRBV5-1 NA CASSLVFLRESTDTQYF TGCGCCAGCAGCTTGGTATTTTTGCGGGAAAGCACAGATACGCAGTATTTT
NA TRBJ2-1 TRBV6-4 NA CASSEVAETYNEQFF TGTGCCAGCAGTGAGGTGGCGGAAACATACAATGAGCAGTTCTTC
NA TRBJ1-2 TRBV25-1 NA CASSEPGRDYGYTF TGTGCCAGCAGTGAACCCGGCAGGGACTATGGCTACACCTTC
NA TRBJ2-7 TRBV2 TRBD2 CASSVAGGPSGEQYF TGTGCCAGCAGTGTAGCGGGAGGGCCCTCGGGCGAGCAGTACTTC
NA TRBJ2-5 TRBV2 TRBD2 CASSSLYRTSGETQYF TGTGCCAGCAGCTCCCTCTACCGAACTAGCGGGGAGACCCAGTACTTC
NA TRBJ2-3 TRBV5-6 NA CASSFVGVSTDTQYF TGTGCCAGCAGCTTTGTCGGGGTCAGCACAGATACGCAGTATTTT
few TRBJ1-1 TRBV29-1 NA CSVDIANTEAFF TGCAGCGTTGATATAGCAAACACTGAAGCTTTCTTT
NA TRBJ2-1 TRBV10-2 NA CAISSSSYNEQFF TGCGCCATTAGTAGTAGCTCCTACAATGAGCAGTTCTTC
once TRBJ1-5 TRBV19 NA CASSREGGVNQPQHF TGTGCCAGTAGCCGAGAAGGAGGGGTCAACCAGCCCCAGCATTTT